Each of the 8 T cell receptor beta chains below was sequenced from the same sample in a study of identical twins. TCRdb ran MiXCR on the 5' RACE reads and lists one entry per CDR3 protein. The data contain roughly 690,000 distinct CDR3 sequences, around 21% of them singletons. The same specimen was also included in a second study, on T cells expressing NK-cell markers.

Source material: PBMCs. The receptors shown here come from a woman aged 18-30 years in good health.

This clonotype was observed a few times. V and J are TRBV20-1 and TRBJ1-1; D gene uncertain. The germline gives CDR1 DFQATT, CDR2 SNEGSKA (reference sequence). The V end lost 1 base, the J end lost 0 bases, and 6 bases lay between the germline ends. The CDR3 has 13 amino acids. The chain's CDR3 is CSARGRLNTEAFF. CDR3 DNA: TGCAGTGCTAGAGGCAGATTGAACACTGAAGCTTTCTTT.

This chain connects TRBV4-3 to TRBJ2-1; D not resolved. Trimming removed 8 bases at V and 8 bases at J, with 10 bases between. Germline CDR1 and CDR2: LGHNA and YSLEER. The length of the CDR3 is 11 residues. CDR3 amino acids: CASGTHDEQFF. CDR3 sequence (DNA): TGCGCCAGCGGAACCCACGATGAGCAGTTCTTC.

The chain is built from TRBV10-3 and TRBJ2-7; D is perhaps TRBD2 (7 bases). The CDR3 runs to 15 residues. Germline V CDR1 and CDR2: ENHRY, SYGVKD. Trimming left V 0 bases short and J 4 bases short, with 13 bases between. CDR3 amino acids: CAISESSGGRYEQYF. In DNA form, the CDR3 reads TGTGCCATCAGTGAGTCATCGGGGGGCAGGTACGAGCAGTACTTC.

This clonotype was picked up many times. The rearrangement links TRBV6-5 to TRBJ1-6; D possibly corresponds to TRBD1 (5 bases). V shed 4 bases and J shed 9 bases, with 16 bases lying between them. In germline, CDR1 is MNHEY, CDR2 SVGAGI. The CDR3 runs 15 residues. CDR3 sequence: CASSSAGQGRSPLHF. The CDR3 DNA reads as TGTGCCAGCAGTTCCGCTGGGCAGGGACGTTCACCCCTCCACTTT.

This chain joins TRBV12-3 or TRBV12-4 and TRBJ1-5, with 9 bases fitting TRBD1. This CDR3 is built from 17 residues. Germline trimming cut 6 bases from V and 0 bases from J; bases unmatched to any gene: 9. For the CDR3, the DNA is TGTGCCAGCAGCTCGGGACAGGGTCGGTTTAGCAATCAGCCCCAGCATTTT. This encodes CASSSGQGRFSNQPQHF.

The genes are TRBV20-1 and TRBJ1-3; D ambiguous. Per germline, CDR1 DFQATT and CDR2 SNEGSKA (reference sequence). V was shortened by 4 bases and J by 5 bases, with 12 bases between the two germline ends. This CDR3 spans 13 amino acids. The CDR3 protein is CSAIRGRRNTIYF. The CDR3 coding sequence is TGCAGTGCTATCCGAGGACGGAGAAACACCATATATTTT.

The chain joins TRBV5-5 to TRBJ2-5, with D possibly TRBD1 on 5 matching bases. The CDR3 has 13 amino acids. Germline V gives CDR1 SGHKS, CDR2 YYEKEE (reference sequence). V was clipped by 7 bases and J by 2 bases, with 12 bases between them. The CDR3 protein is CASRQSGQETQYF. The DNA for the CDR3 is TGTGCCAGCCGACAGTCGGGTCAAGAGACCCAGTACTTC.

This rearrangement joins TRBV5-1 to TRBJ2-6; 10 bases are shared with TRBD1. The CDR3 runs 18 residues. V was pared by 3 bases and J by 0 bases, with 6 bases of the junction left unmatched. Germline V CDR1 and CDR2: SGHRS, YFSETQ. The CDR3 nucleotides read TGCGCCAGCAGCTCGGGACAGGGGAGCCTCTCTGGGGCCAACGTCCTGACTTTC. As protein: CASSSGQGSLSGANVLTF.